Below are 10 T cell receptor beta chains sequenced from a single sample in a study of blood T cell repertoires in COVID-19. Clones were read by immunoSEQ multiplex PCR, and TCRdb kept only the in-frame ones, dropping some. The sample consists of around 68,000 clones, 93% of them appearing once. The sample was peripheral blood. These receptors originate from a man in his 70s with active COVID-19.

The V and J genes are TRBV2 and TRBJ2-1; the D is unclear. The CDR3 spans 15 residues. V lost 6 bases and J lost 0, with 12 bases in between. Looked up from germline, CDR1 is SNHLY and CDR2 is FYNNEI. The CDR3 DNA reads as TGTGCCAGCAGACCCGCGGCGAGCTCCTACAATGAGCAGTTCTTC. Translation: CASRPAASSYNEQFF.

The CDR3, as DNA: TGCGCCAGCAGCTTGGATGGGCTACCCCTCCACTTT. It codes for CASSLDGLPLHF. The V gene is TRBV5-1, the J gene TRBJ1-6; no firm D call. V was trimmed by 0 bases and J by 12 bases, leaving 7 bases between them. Germline CDR1 and CDR2: SGHRS and YFSETQ. The CDR3 is 12 residues long. The full variable domain, completed using reference TRBV5-1 and TRBJ1-6, is KAGVTQTPRYLIKTRGQQVTLSCSPISGHRSVSWYQQTPGQGLQFLFEYFSETQRNKGNFPGRFSGRQFSNSRSEMNVSTLELGDSALYLCASSLDGLPLHFGNGTRLTVT.

The genes are TRBV20-1 and TRBJ2-7, with no clear D. Looked up from germline, CDR1 is DFQATT and CDR2 is SNEGSKA (reference sequence). V was trimmed by 3 bases and J by 4 bases, leaving 10 bases between them. The CDR3 covers 12 residues. The CDR3 spells CSASLPTYEQYF. The CDR3 region has the DNA TGCAGTGCTAGTTTACCTACTTACGAGCAGTACTTC.

The gene calls are TRBV3-1 (or the pseudogene TRBV3-2) and TRBJ2-3, with TRBD2 matching 13 bases. The ends lost 4 bases at V and 4 bases at J; junction bases unmatched: 8. In germline, CDR1 is LGHDT, CDR2 YNNKEL (reference sequence). This CDR3 contains 17 residues. The CDR3 sequence is CASSLRLAGGSADTQYF. Written as DNA, the CDR3 is TGTGCCAGCAGCCTCAGACTAGCGGGGGGTAGTGCAGATACGCAGTATTTT.

The V call is TRBV2, the J call TRBJ2-7; TRBD2 matches at 10 bases. The CDR3 is made up of 15 amino acids. Trimming at V came to 9 bases and at J to 1 base, leaving 9 bases not matched to a gene. Germline V CDR1 and CDR2: SNHLY, FYNNEI. DNA for the CDR3: TGTGCCAGTGAGTGGACTAGCGGTTCTTCCTACGAGCAGTACTTC. This translates into CASEWTSGSSYEQYF.

The rearrangement uses TRBV3-1 (or the pseudogene TRBV3-2) and TRBJ1-6; D unresolved. Per germline, CDR1 LGHDT and CDR2 YNNKEL (reference sequence). The CDR3 sequence is 15 residues long. V lost 3 bases, J lost 8 bases, and 14 bases lay in between. CDR3 sequence (DNA): TGTGCCAGCAGCCACTTCTACGGTGGTGATTCACCCCTCCACTTT. It is translated as CASSHFYGGDSPLHF.

The V and J genes are TRBV6-6 and TRBJ1-1; 8 bases match TRBD1. The CDR3 has 13 amino acids. J was trimmed by 8 bases and V by 2 bases; bases with no gene match: 4. Germline V lookup: CDR1 MNHNY, CDR2 SVGAGI (reference sequence). The CDR3, as DNA: TGTGCCAGCAGTTACCCCGGGACAGGCGAAGCTTTCTTT. Translated: CASSYPGTGEAFF.

The chain links TRBV18 to TRBJ1-4; weak D call: TRBD1 (6 bases). Between the trimmed V and J ends, which lost 3 bases and 7 bases, there was a span of 15 bases. The CDR3 has 15 amino acids. The germline gives CDR1 KGHSH, CDR2 LQKENI. The CDR3 reads CASSPTTGGGEKLFF. CDR3 bases: TGTGCCAGCTCACCTACCACGGGGGGCGGTGAAAAACTGTTTTTT.

This chain connects TRBV6-5 to TRBJ1-5, with 10 bases fitting TRBD1. V gave up 9 bases and J gave up 7 bases; unmatched junction bases: 3. The CDR3 has 12 amino acids. Germline lookup yields CDR1 MNHEY and CDR2 SVGAGI. The chain's CDR3 is CASGQGVQPQHF. The CDR3 DNA is TGTGCCAGTGGACAGGGGGTCCAGCCCCAGCATTTT.

This clone occurred a few times. The chain recombines TRBV2 with TRBJ2-5, with 14 nucleotides matching TRBD2. Trimming took 6 bases from V and 0 from J; bases not matched to a gene: 6. From germline, CDR1 is SNHLY and CDR2 FYNNEI. The CDR3 loop spans 17 amino acids. The CDR3 DNA reads as TGTGCCAGCAGGACCCGACTAGCGGGGGGGAACCAAGAGACCCAGTACTTC. Residues: CASRTRLAGGNQETQYF.